Listed below are T cell receptor beta chains from one sample, sequenced in a study of a mutant IDH1 vaccine in newly diagnosed glioma. These receptors' targets are unknown. The data were produced by immunoSEQ multiplex PCR, yet TCRdb's version contains in-frame clones alone and is incomplete. The repertoire holds about 41,000 clones, with roughly nine tenths as singletons. Sequencing was performed on PBMCs, taken from a glioma patient whose treatment included an IDH1 peptide vaccine. The receptors were gathered from a middle-aged man with glioma. Each CDR3 is given with its conserved first and last residue. A D gene is named only where the DNA matches it firmly. Clone size is shown for a subset of rows, as once, few, many or a class of expanded clone.

clone_size d_call j_call v_call cdr3_aa cdr3_nt
. . TRBJ2-3 TRBV5-1 CASSLSGPSTDTQYF TGCGCCAGCAGCTTGAGCGGGCCTAGCACAGATACGCAGTATTTT
. . TRBJ1-1 TRBV7-9 CASSHRTELNTEAFF TGTGCCAGCAGCCACAGGACAGAACTAAACACTGAAGCTTTCTTT
. . TRBJ2-5 TRBV7-6 CASSLGRPPQETQYF TGTGCCAGCAGCTTAGGGCGGCCACCCCAAGAGACCCAGTACTTC
once . TRBJ2-1 TRBV19 CASRVGNEQFF TGTGCCAGTAGGGTGGGGAATGAGCAGTTCTTC
. . TRBJ2-5 TRBV6-6 CASSLVRGAGTQYF TGTGCCAGCAGCTTGGTGCGGGGCGCTGGGACCCAGTACTTC
. . TRBJ2-5 TRBV28 CASSSNSKAQETQYF TGTGCCAGCAGTTCAAACTCTAAAGCTCAAGAGACCCAGTACTTC
. TRBD1 TRBJ1-2 TRBV27 CASSTHRGLGYGYTF TGTGCCAGCAGTACCCACAGGGGACTAGGTTATGGCTACACCTTC
. TRBD1 TRBJ2-3 TRBV5-1 CASSLGTGRFDTQYF TGCGCCAGCAGCTTGGGGACAGGGAGGTTTGATACGCAGTATTTT
few TRBD1 TRBJ1-1 TRBV6-1 CASSRSPWTGTEAFF TGTGCCAGCAGTCGAAGCCCATGGACAGGCACTGAAGCTTTCTTT
. . TRBJ1-5 TRBV18 CASSPSGIQDQPQHF TGTGCCAGCTCACCATCAGGGATTCAGGATCAGCCCCAGCATTTT
. . TRBJ1-6 TRBV5-1 CASSLKGDNSPLHF TGCGCCAGCAGCTTAAAGGGGGATAATTCACCCCTCCACTTT
. . TRBJ2-7 TRBV5-8 CASSLAAANYEQYF TGTGCCAGCAGCTTGGCGGCTGCTAACTACGAGCAGTACTTC
. . TRBJ2-1 TRBV7-2 CASSLGTSSYNEQFF TGTGCCAGCAGCTTAGGGACCAGCTCCTACAATGAGCAGTTCTTC
. . TRBJ2-5 TRBV14 CASSRRFQETQYF TGTGCCAGCAGCCGACGGTTTCAAGAGACCCAGTACTTC
. . TRBJ1-1 TRBV30 CAWSASYQTGKNTEAFF TGTGCCTGGAGTGCCTCATATCAAACAGGGAAGAACACTGAAGCTTTCTTT
. . TRBJ2-5 TRBV10-2 CASSGEETQYF TGCGCCAGCAGTGGAGAAGAGACCCAGTACTTC
. . TRBJ2-7 TRBV5-1 CASSSDPDSTYEQYF TGCGCCAGCAGCTCTGACCCGGACAGCACTTACGAGCAGTACTTC
few . TRBJ1-4 TRBV5-1 CASSLQGGYEKLFF TGCGCCAGCAGCTTGCAGGGAGGGTACGAAAAACTGTTTTTT
. TRBD1 TRBJ1-2 TRBV5-1 CASSFGTAYGYTF TGCGCCAGCAGCTTTGGGACAGCCTATGGCTACACCTTC
. . TRBJ1-2 TRBV2 CASRDLRGGYGYTF TGTGCCAGCAGGGACCTCAGGGGCGGCTATGGCTACACCTTC
. TRBD2 TRBJ2-1 TRBV11-2 CASSLEGLAGNEQFF TGTGCCAGCAGCTTAGAGGGACTAGCGGGAAATGAGCAGTTCTTC
. . TRBJ1-5 TRBV4-1 CASSQERQGNQPQHF TGCGCCAGCAGCCAAGAAAGACAGGGCAATCAGCCCCAGCATTTT
. TRBD2 TRBJ2-7 TRBV2 CASRTGSSSGYYEQYF TGTGCCAGCAGAACCGGCTCGTCTAGCGGATACTACGAGCAGTACTTC
few . TRBJ2-3 TRBV4-2 CASSQDSGSDTQYF TGTGCCAGCAGCCAAGATTCGGGGTCAGATACGCAGTATTTT
. . TRBJ1-3 TRBV7-2 CASSLIGGSSGNTIYF TGTGCCAGCAGCTTAATCGGGGGGAGCTCTGGAAACACCATATATTTT
. . TRBJ1-2 TRBV18 CASSPVGARGYTF TGTGCCAGCTCACCTGTCGGGGCCCGAGGCTACACCTTC
. TRBD1 TRBJ2-4 TRBV28 CASSQAGGGHAYIQYF TGTGCCAGCAGTCAGGCAGGGGGCGGGCATGCGTACATTCAGTACTTC